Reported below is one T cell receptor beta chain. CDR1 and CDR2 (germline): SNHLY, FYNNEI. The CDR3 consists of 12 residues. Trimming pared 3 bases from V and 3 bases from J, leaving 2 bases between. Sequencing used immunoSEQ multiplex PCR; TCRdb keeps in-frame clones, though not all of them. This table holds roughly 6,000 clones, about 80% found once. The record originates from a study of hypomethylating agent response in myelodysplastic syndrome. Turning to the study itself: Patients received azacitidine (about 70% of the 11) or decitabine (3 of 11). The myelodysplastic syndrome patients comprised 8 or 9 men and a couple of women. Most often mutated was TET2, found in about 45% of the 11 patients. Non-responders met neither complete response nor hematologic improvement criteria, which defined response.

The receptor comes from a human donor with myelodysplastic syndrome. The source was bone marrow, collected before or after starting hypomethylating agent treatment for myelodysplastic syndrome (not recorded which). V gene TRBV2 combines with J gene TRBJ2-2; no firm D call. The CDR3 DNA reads TGTGCCAGCAGTGAGGACACCGGGGAGCTGTTTTTT. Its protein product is CASSEDTGELFF. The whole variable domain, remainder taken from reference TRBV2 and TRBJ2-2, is EPEVTQTPSHQVTQMGQEVILRCVPISNHLYFYWYRQILGQKVEFLVSFYNNEISEKSEIFDDQFSVERPDGSNFTLKIRSTKLEDSAMYFCASSEDTGELFFGEGSRLTVL.